This T cell receptor beta chain comes out of a study of blood T cell repertoires in COVID-19. Study details: Both acute and convalescent COVID-19 samples were obtained from the United States, Italy and Spain. PBMCs, B-cell-depleted T cells, or T cells provided the cDNA or gDNA that made up the material.

Trimming shortened V by 4 bases and J by 7 bases, and 11 bases separated the two germline ends. This CDR3 spans 13 amino acids. Germline V gene sequence: CDR1 LNHDA, CDR2 SQIVND (reference sequence). In the authors' workflow: Reference gene primer amplification yielded estimated nucleated cell counts. Assay used: immunoSEQ multiplex PCR; TCRdb lists only in-frame clones, some missing. The V and J calls and clone size are taken from that table; D and trimming were inferred from the DNA. The sample lists about 80,000 clones; 65% to 85% were seen once. The source material was peripheral blood. The receptor was derived from an older man with active or convalescent COVID-19. V usage is TRBV19 and J usage is TRBJ1-5; D not certain. CDR3 nucleotide sequence: TGTGCCAGTAGTAGATCTGGAGGCCAGCCCCAGCATTTT. Protein sequence: CASSRSGGQPQHF.